These T cell receptor beta chains were read from a single sample in a study of blood T cell repertoires in COVID-19. Clones were sequenced by immunoSEQ multiplex PCR, and TCRdb holds only the in-frame ones, with some missing. The repertoire includes tens of thousands of clones, 70% to 90% of them detected once, and 10% to 15% sits in the top ten. Sequenced sample: peripheral blood. The origin of the receptors is a man at least 80 years old with acute or convalescent COVID-19. CDR3s include the opening cysteine and the closing phenylalanine or tryptophan. Fields, in order: D gene, clone size, V gene, J gene, CDR3 protein, CDR3 DNA. A D gene is named only where the DNA matches it firmly. The size of a clone is reported for some rows only, either as once, few or many, or as a class for expanded clones.

TRBD1,-,TRBV7-2,TRBJ1-5,CASSSQGNQPQHF,TGTGCCAGCAGCTCACAGGGGAACCAGCCCCAGCATTTT
-,-,TRBV3-1/TRBV3-2,TRBJ1-1,CASSQQPRSEAFF,TGTGCCAGCAGCCAACAGCCTAGGTCTGAAGCTTTCTTT
TRBD2,once,TRBV6-1,TRBJ2-5,CASSERWEGETQYF,TGTGCCAGCAGTGAAAGGTGGGAGGGAGAGACCCAGTACTTC
-,-,TRBV5-1,TRBJ2-7,CASSFAGAQREQYF,TGCGCCAGCAGCTTCGCGGGGGCTCAACGAGAGCAGTACTTC
TRBD1,-,TRBV5-1,TRBJ2-3,CASSVTGNLGADTQYF,TGCGCCAGCAGCGTGACAGGGAATTTGGGAGCAGATACGCAGTATTTT
TRBD2,-,TRBV14,TRBJ2-1,CASSQGLSGARQFF,TGTGCCAGCAGCCAAGGCCTTAGCGGGGCTCGCCAGTTCTTC
TRBD1,-,TRBV5-5,TRBJ1-6,CASSPDRGHNSPLHF,TGTGCCAGCAGCCCCGACAGGGGCCATAATTCACCCCTCCACTTT
-,-,TRBV11-2,TRBJ2-5,CASSLVVRGSGETQYF,TGTGCCAGCAGCTTAGTGGTCAGGGGCTCGGGCGAGACCCAGTACTTC
-,-,TRBV10-1,TRBJ1-1,CASSRFRDTGKNTEAFF,TGCGCCAGCAGTCGCTTCCGGGACACGGGGAAGAACACTGAAGCTTTCTTT
-,-,TRBV7-7,TRBJ2-5,CASSADSLGTQYF,TGTGCCAGCAGCGCGGACAGCCTCGGGACCCAGTACTTC
TRBD1,-,TRBV5-1,TRBJ1-2,CASSVGTGANYGYTF,TGCGCCAGCAGCGTTGGGACAGGGGCTAACTATGGCTACACCTTC
-,once,TRBV5-1,TRBJ1-4,CASSLGVSGEKLFF,TGCGCCAGCAGCTTGGGAGTATCGGGGGAAAAACTGTTTTTT
-,-,TRBV27,TRBJ1-1,CASNLNPGSSEAFF,TGTGCCAGCAACCTAAACCCAGGTTCTTCTGAAGCTTTCTTT
TRBD2,-,TRBV28,TRBJ2-7,CASIRAGTSGVEQYF,TGTGCCAGCATCAGAGCCGGGACTAGCGGGGTCGAGCAGTACTTC
TRBD1,-,TRBV7-8,TRBJ2-5,CASSLGQGGIETQYF,TGTGCCAGCAGCCTCGGACAGGGGGGCATAGAGACCCAGTACTTC
TRBD2,-,TRBV5-1,TRBJ2-2,CASSLVVAGGPSGELFF,TGCGCCAGCAGCTTGGTTGTAGCGGGGGGGCCGTCCGGGGAGCTGTTTTTT
-,-,TRBV5-1,TRBJ1-6,CASTDSYNSPLHF,TGCGCCAGCACCGACAGTTATAATTCACCCCTCCACTTT
-,-,TRBV10-3,TRBJ1-3,CAIKETSSGNTIYF,TGTGCCATCAAGGAGACCAGCTCTGGAAACACCATATATTTT
-,-,TRBV18,TRBJ1-5,CASSQTDSNQPQHF,TGTGCCAGCTCACAAACAGATAGCAATCAGCCCCAGCATTTT
-,-,TRBV11-1,TRBJ1-2,CASSLSRVAGYTF,TGTGCCAGCAGCTTATCCCGAGTAGCTGGCTACACCTTC
TRBD1,-,TRBV28,TRBJ2-3,CASRGDRGYTQYF,TGTGCCAGCAGGGGGGACAGGGGTTATACGCAGTATTTT
TRBD2,-,TRBV6-5,TRBJ2-7,CASSRNSGGRYEQYF,TGTGCCAGCAGCCGAAATAGCGGGGGCCGTTACGAGCAGTACTTC